This T cell receptor (beta chain) derives from a study of OX40 agonist ivuxolimab in advanced cancers. Study-wide context: A partial response was reached by three patients: one with hepatocellular carcinoma and two with cutaneous melanoma.

Libraries were prepared by immunoSEQ multiplex PCR; TCRdb keeps only in-frame clonotypes and omits some of them. The sample lists tens of thousands of clones; 65% to 90% were seen once. Patients were excluded for autoimmune disease history or systemic immunosuppression. V lost 3 bases and J lost 1; bases outside the gene matches: 3. The CDR3 runs to 16 residues. The germline V gene encodes CDR1 GTSNPN and CDR2 SVGIG (reference sequence). The sequence was obtained from an adult with an advanced solid tumor such as melanoma, head and neck, liver or kidney cancer. The sequencing here drew on CD4+ or CD8+ T cells sorted from blood, taken in a trial of the OX40 agonist ivuxolimab. J is TRBJ2-6 and V is TRBV30; 10 bases are a match to TRBD1. CDR3 amino acids: CAWSGQGGSGANVLTF. As DNA, the CDR3 is TGTGCCTGGAGCGGACAGGGGGGTTCTGGGGCCAACGTCCTGACTTTC.